This TCR beta chain stems from a study of T cells in Graves' hyperthyroidism and ophthalmopathy. This CDR3 region has 15 residues. Germline values: CDR1 MNHNS, CDR2 SASEGT. Unmatched junction bases numbered 10, after V lost 5 bases and J lost 4 bases. In the case of this clonotype: A much bigger clone sits one base away, suggesting this may be a read error.

The investigators amplified TCR beta CDR3 regions from RNA transcripts. HTBI primers were employed in a first-round RT-PCR of the TCR CDR3. TCRdb analysed the multiplex PCR reads with MiXCR anew, one entry per CDR3 protein. The data show approximately 400,000 distinct CDR3 sequences, approximately 14% seen once. Ahead of any ophthalmopathy symptoms, the blood sample was obtained at the first diagnosis of hyperthyroidism. The PBMCs studied were ones that came from about 9.9 ml fresh peripheral blood. The genes are TRBV6-1 and TRBJ1-2, with TRBD1 identical over 7 bases. The sequenced sample was blood. The clonotype comes from a woman between 18 and 29 years old with Graves' hyperthyroidism that later progressed to Graves' ophthalmopathy. The chain's CDR3 is CASSQQGFAGYGYTF. DNA for the CDR3: TGTGCCAGCAGTCAACAGGGGTTCGCAGGCTATGGCTACACCTTC.